The 18 T cell receptor beta chains in this list originate from one sample, sequenced in a study of tumor-infiltrating lymphocytes in oesophageal squamous cell carcinoma (dated by TCRdb to 2015 to 2016). The method was PCR. These reads were obtained on an Illumina HiSeq 2000. TCRdb handled the public reads itself, with Q25 trimming in fastp and clone calling in MiXCR, and kept productive beta chains. Rows merge per CDR3 protein into single entries with the most common DNA and genes. The sample profile shows about 10,000 distinct CDR3 sequences; roughly three fifths of them were found once. The ten largest clones capture more than 30% of the sample. Input material: esophageal tumor tissue. These TCRs come from a female donor with esophageal squamous cell carcinoma.

This clonotype is termed medium-sized. This sequence joins TRBV7-8 and TRBJ2-7; D tentatively reads TRBD1 or TRBD2 (5 bases each). CDR1 is SGHVS, CDR2 FQNEAQ, per germline. This CDR3 is built from 15 residues. V was cut by 4 bases and J by 7 bases, with 20 bases left in between. For the CDR3, the DNA is TGTGCCAGCAGCTATCGGGGCAGAGGGGCACATGAGCAGTACTTC. This encodes CASSYRGRGAHEQYF.

The V call is TRBV7-6, the J call TRBJ1-3; no clear D gene. This CDR3 contains 15 residues. CDR1 and CDR2 from the germline V gene are SGHVS and FNYEAQ. Trimming left V 5 bases short and J 0 bases short, with 11 bases between. In nucleotides, the CDR3 is TGTGCCAGCAGCCCCGTAGGCTTCTCTGGAAACACCATATATTTT. Translation: CASSPVGFSGNTIYF. Looking up the rest from reference TRBV7-6 and TRBJ1-3 gives the full variable domain: GAGVSQSPRYKVTKRGQDVALRCDPISGHVSLYWYRQALGQGPEFLTYFNYEAQQDKSGLPNDRFSAERPEGSISTLTIQRTEQRDSAMYRCASSPVGFSGNTIYFGEGSWLTVV.

This clonotype was seen only a few times. The chain uses TRBV18 and TRBJ2-2; D call uncertain. CDR3 length: 16 residues. CDR1 and CDR2 from the germline V gene are KGHSH and LQKENI. Trimming stripped 3 bases from V and 0 bases from J, with 11 bases between. For the CDR3, the DNA is TGTGCCAGCTCACCGCTGAGTCCATCGAACACCGGGGAGCTGTTTTTT. This translates into CASSPLSPSNTGELFF.

The V gene is TRBV24-1, the J gene TRBJ2-1; a possible D gene is TRBD1 (5 bases). CDR1 is KGHDR, CDR2 SFDVKD, per germline. The CDR3 is 15 amino acids. Trimming left V 2 bases short and J 4 bases short, with 11 bases between. The CDR3 protein is CATSDSTTAYNEQFF. CDR3 DNA sequence: TGTGCCACCAGTGATTCTACGACAGCGTACAATGAGCAGTTCTTC.

A few counts support this clonotype. This rearrangement joins TRBV7-2 to TRBJ2-6, with D uncertain. Germline lookup yields CDR1 SGHTA and CDR2 FQGNSA. The V and J ends lost 5 bases and 0 bases respectively, with 8 bases between them. This CDR3 is 15 amino acids long. The CDR3 protein is CASSPSGSGANVLTF. CDR3 in DNA: TGTGCCAGCAGCCCTTCCGGCTCTGGGGCCAACGTCCTGACTTTC.

The chain is built from TRBV20-1 and TRBJ2-7, with 9 bases lining up with TRBD2. The trim removed 5 bases at V and 2 bases at J, leaving 4 bases unmatched. The germline gives CDR1 DFQATT, CDR2 SNEGSKA (reference sequence). This CDR3 contains 13 residues. The CDR3 region has the DNA TGCAGTGCTCTGCCTAGCGGGGCCTACGAGCAGTACTTC. It translates to CSALPSGAYEQYF.

Comments on this clonotype: Because it lacks the conserved phenylalanine or tryptophan at the end, this CDR3 is likely a read error. The limits of the CDR3 on the DNA are not certain, so only TCRdb's listed CDR3 is given. This CDR3 reads CASSVGQITDYGYTFGA. The rearrangement joins TRBV7-2 to TRBJ2-6; the table's D call, TRBD2, was not checked against the DNA. Germline loops: CDR1 SGHTA, CDR2 FQGNSA. The CDR3 comprises 17 residues, both ends counted.

Regarding this clonotype: In this CDR3 the conserved last residue, phenylalanine or tryptophan, is missing, so a read error is likely. Because the CDR3's place on the DNA is in doubt, the DNA is left out and the CDR3 is given as listed by TCRdb. The CDR3 reads CASSLEAI. The rearrangement links TRBV7-2 to TRBJ2-7. The CDR3 contains 8 residues when both ends are counted. Germline V gene lookup returns CDR1 SGHTA and CDR2 FQGNSA.

This clonotype has ten or more counts. The rearrangement uses TRBV28 and TRBJ2-5, with 8 bases matching TRBD1. Gene TRBJ2-1 matches the end of the DNA better, so the J call may be wrong. The CDR3 extends over 13 amino acids. Germline V gene lookup returns CDR1 MDHEN and CDR2 SYDVKM. The CDR3 loop reads CATVGQGAAEQFF. Written as DNA, the CDR3 is TGTGCCACCGTGGGGCAGGGGGCAGCTGAGCAGTTCTTC.

This clonotype qualifies as medium-sized. This sequence joins TRBV28 and TRBJ1-1; TRBD1 is a possible D gene (6 bases). Germline CDR1 MDHEN, CDR2 SYDVKM. The CDR3 is 14 residues long. Deletions cut 7 bases from V and 0 bases from J, with 12 bases between. The chain's CDR3 is CASIVGGLNTEAFF. The CDR3 DNA reads as TGTGCCAGCATCGTAGGGGGGCTGAACACTGAAGCTTTCTTT.

V usage is TRBV6-1 and J usage is TRBJ2-5; the match to TRBD2 covers 10 bases. The DNA end is more similar to TRBJ2-7, so the J call may be wrong. Germline V CDR1 and CDR2: MNHNS, SASEGT. This CDR3 is built from 14 residues. Here the CDR3 DNA reads TGTGCCAGCAGCGGACTAGCGGACTCCTACGAGCAGTACTTC. Protein sequence: CASSGLADSYEQYF.

The chain couples TRBV12-3 or TRBV12-4 to TRBJ1-5; D perhaps matches TRBD1 (5 bases). The V gene lost 4 bases and the J gene lost 0 bases, with 10 bases spanning the gap. The CDR3 length is 15 residues. CDR3 residues: CASSSLGRSNQPQHF. The CDR3 DNA reads TGTGCCAGCAGTTCCCTGGGACGTAGCAATCAGCCCCAGCATTTT.

In nucleotides, the CDR3 is TGTGCCAGCAGCTTAGTGGGACAACTAGCAACTAATGAAAAACTGTTTTTT. Amino acid sequence: CASSLVGQLATNEKLFF. The gene calls are TRBV7-2 and TRBJ1-4; D is possibly TRBD1 (6 bases). The CDR3 covers 17 residues. With 1 base removed from V and 0 bases from J, the gap between germline ends came to 12 bases. Germline values: CDR1 SGHTA, CDR2 FQGNSA.

This clonotype was seen more than once but under ten times. The DNA of the CDR3 is TGTGCCAGCAGCGCCCGTGGGGGGACTAGCGGAGGCTACAATGAGCAGTTCTTC. Its translation is CASSARGGTSGGYNEQFF. The rearrangement joins TRBV9 to TRBJ2-1, with TRBD2 matching over 11 bases. V dropped 3 bases and J dropped 3; count of bases not matched to a gene: 11. The CDR3 runs 18 residues. CDR1 SGDLS and CDR2 YYNGEE come from the germline V gene.

The chain recombines TRBV7-3 with TRBJ2-5; no definite D call. The CDR3 loop spans 13 amino acids. With 2 bases removed from V and 11 bases from J, the gap between germline ends came to 15 bases. CDR1 is SGHTA and CDR2 is FQGTGA in the germline V gene. DNA of the CDR3: TGTGCCAGCAGCTTATCACGCGACAATGAGCAGTACTTC. Translating gives CASSLSRDNEQYF. The entire variable domain, with the rest obtained from reference TRBV7-3 and TRBJ2-5, is as follows: GAGVSQTPSNKVTEKGKYVELRCDPISGHTALYWYRQSLGQGPEFLIYFQGTGAADDSGLPNDRFFAVRPEGSVSTLKIQRTERGDSAVYLCASSLSRDNEQYFGPGTRLLVL.

The chain employs TRBV6-5 and TRBJ2-3; 11 nucleotides agree with TRBD2. The DNA end is more similar to TRBJ2-1, so the J call may be wrong. This CDR3 is built from 13 residues. Germline CDR1 reads MNHEY; CDR2 reads SVGAGI. CDR3 bases: TGTGCCATCACGACTAGCGGGATCAATGAGCAGTTCTTC. It codes for CAITTSGINEQFF.

The rearrangement uses TRBV7-3 and TRBJ2-5; tentatively, D is TRBD1 (5 bases). The V end was cut by 2 bases, the J end by 5 bases, with 9 bases between. Germline CDR1 SGHTA, CDR2 FQGTGA. The CDR3 loop spans 13 amino acids. CDR3 amino acids: CASSLQGDETQYF. As DNA, the CDR3 is TGTGCCAGCAGCTTACAGGGCGATGAGACCCAGTACTTC. Complete variable domain (other parts from reference TRBV7-3 and TRBJ2-5): GAGVSQTPSNKVTEKGKYVELRCDPISGHTALYWYRQSLGQGPEFLIYFQGTGAADDSGLPNDRFFAVRPEGSVSTLKIQRTERGDSAVYLCASSLQGDETQYFGPGTRLLVL.

The chain employs TRBV7-9 and TRBJ2-7, with TRBD1 identical over 7 bases. This CDR3 region has 12 residues. Trimming at V came to 5 bases and at J to 4 bases, leaving 2 bases not matched to a gene. Germline V lookup: CDR1 SEHNR, CDR2 FQNEAQ (reference sequence). CDR3: CASSTDRYEQYF. DNA of the CDR3: TGTGCCAGCAGCACGGACAGGTACGAGCAGTACTTC.